These T cell receptor beta chains were read from a single sample in a study of lymphopenia after photon versus proton radiotherapy. TCRdb's copy holds only in-frame clones and misses some; the assay was immunoSEQ multiplex PCR. The sample comprises about 39,000 clones, roughly 90% of which are singletons, and about 16% rests with the top ten. The material sequenced was peripheral blood, taken from a patient treated with photon-based radiotherapy. These receptors were collected from a man aged 60-69 years with cholangiocarcinoma. Both conserved end residues are part of each CDR3. The D gene is left open where the match is weak. Only some rows state a clone size, as once, few, many or a class for expanded clones.

v_gene: TRBV5-1; abundance: NA; j_gene: TRBJ2-7; d_gene: TRBD1; CDR3aa: CARDGTDYYEQYF; CDR3nt: TGCGCCAGAGACGGGACAGACTATTACGAGCAGTACTTC
v_gene: TRBV11-3; abundance: once; j_gene: TRBJ1-2; d_gene: TRBD1; CDR3aa: CASSHDRGRGYTF; CDR3nt: TGTGCCAGCAGTCACGACAGGGGGCGAGGCTACACCTTC
v_gene: TRBV6-1; abundance: NA; j_gene: TRBJ2-7; d_gene: NA; CDR3aa: CASRGGQQLIYEQYF; CDR3nt: TGTGCCAGCAGGGGGGGACAGCAACTTATCTACGAGCAGTACTTC
v_gene: TRBV5-1; abundance: once; j_gene: TRBJ1-1; d_gene: NA; CDR3aa: CASSWTGPGTEAFF; CDR3nt: TGCGCCAGCAGCTGGACGGGACCTGGCACTGAAGCTTTCTTT
v_gene: TRBV5-1; abundance: NA; j_gene: TRBJ1-2; d_gene: NA; CDR3aa: CASSFADHSTNYGYTF; CDR3nt: TGCGCCAGCAGCTTCGCGGACCACTCTACTAACTATGGCTACACCTTC
v_gene: TRBV11-1; abundance: once; j_gene: TRBJ2-3; d_gene: NA; CDR3aa: CASSTNRGAQGIRTDTQYF; CDR3nt: TGTGCCAGCAGCACAAACAGAGGGGCACAGGGAATACGCACAGATACGCAGTATTTT
v_gene: TRBV25-1; abundance: few; j_gene: TRBJ2-5; d_gene: NA; CDR3aa: CASSPEGLLSLETQYF; CDR3nt: TGTGCCAGCAGTCCGGAGGGACTCCTCTCCTTAGAGACCCAGTACTTC
v_gene: TRBV11-2; abundance: NA; j_gene: TRBJ1-6; d_gene: NA; CDR3aa: CASSLGVDNSPLHF; CDR3nt: TGTGCCAGCAGCTTAGGGGTGGACAATTCACCCCTCCACTTT
v_gene: TRBV10-1; abundance: NA; j_gene: TRBJ2-1; d_gene: TRBD2; CDR3aa: CASSGTSGNSYNEQFF; CDR3nt: TGCGCCAGCAGTGGGACTAGCGGGAATTCCTACAATGAGCAGTTCTTC
v_gene: TRBV19; abundance: NA; j_gene: TRBJ2-1; d_gene: NA; CDR3aa: CASSSVEYNEQFF; CDR3nt: TGTGCCAGCTCTAGCGTCGAATACAATGAGCAGTTCTTC
v_gene: TRBV5-1; abundance: NA; j_gene: TRBJ2-7; d_gene: TRBD2; CDR3aa: CASSPSGRGPYEQYF; CDR3nt: TGCGCCAGCAGCCCGAGCGGGAGGGGGCCCTACGAGCAGTACTTC
v_gene: TRBV9; abundance: NA; j_gene: TRBJ1-1; d_gene: NA; CDR3aa: CASSPRNRVGNTEAFF; CDR3nt: TGTGCCAGCAGCCCCCGGAACAGAGTTGGGAACACTGAAGCTTTCTTT
v_gene: TRBV7-3; abundance: NA; j_gene: TRBJ1-2; d_gene: TRBD1; CDR3aa: CASSTGQGDYGYTF; CDR3nt: TGTGCCAGCAGCACGGGACAGGGAGACTATGGCTACACCTTC
v_gene: TRBV6-6; abundance: NA; j_gene: TRBJ1-1; d_gene: NA; CDR3aa: CASSYRSMNTEAFF; CDR3nt: TGTGCCAGCAGTTACAGAAGCATGAACACTGAAGCTTTCTTT
v_gene: TRBV5-5; abundance: NA; j_gene: TRBJ2-3; d_gene: TRBD2; CDR3aa: CASSLVSSGSFGDTQYF; CDR3nt: TGTGCCAGCAGCTTGGTGTCTAGCGGGAGTTTTGGAGATACGCAGTATTTT
v_gene: TRBV7-9; abundance: NA; j_gene: TRBJ2-3; d_gene: NA; CDR3aa: CASSQPESGGLNTDTQYF; CDR3nt: TGTGCCAGCAGCCAACCTGAGTCAGGTGGACTTAACACAGATACGCAGTATTTT
v_gene: TRBV28; abundance: NA; j_gene: TRBJ2-3; d_gene: NA; CDR3aa: CASSLRMGLGFTQYF; CDR3nt: TGTGCCAGCAGTTTAAGGATGGGACTTGGATTTACGCAGTATTTT
v_gene: TRBV29-1; abundance: NA; j_gene: TRBJ2-4; d_gene: NA; CDR3aa: CSVRDTKNIQYF; CDR3nt: TGCAGCGTTAGGGACACAAAAAACATTCAGTACTTC
v_gene: TRBV6-5; abundance: NA; j_gene: TRBJ2-7; d_gene: TRBD2; CDR3aa: CATAGTSVYEQYF; CDR3nt: TGTGCCACAGCCGGGACTAGTGTCTACGAGCAGTACTTC
v_gene: TRBV18; abundance: once; j_gene: TRBJ1-1; d_gene: NA; CDR3aa: CATLGSNTEAFF; CDR3nt: TGTGCCACCCTCGGGTCGAACACTGAAGCTTTCTTT
v_gene: TRBV28; abundance: NA; j_gene: TRBJ2-7; d_gene: TRBD1; CDR3aa: CASSLVLGTDYEQYF; CDR3nt: TGTGCCAGCAGTTTAGTGTTGGGGACAGACTACGAGCAGTACTTC
v_gene: TRBV28; abundance: once; j_gene: TRBJ2-7; d_gene: NA; CDR3aa: CASSLDGYEQYF; CDR3nt: TGTGCCAGCAGTTTAGACGGCTACGAGCAGTACTTC
v_gene: TRBV10-3; abundance: NA; j_gene: TRBJ1-2; d_gene: NA; CDR3aa: CASSPVTGSGSYGYTF; CDR3nt: TGTGCCAGCAGTCCCGTCACAGGGTCGGGGAGCTATGGCTACACCTTC
v_gene: TRBV28; abundance: NA; j_gene: TRBJ1-5; d_gene: TRBD1; CDR3aa: CASSQQGSQPQHF; CDR3nt: TGTGCCAGCAGCCAACAGGGGAGTCAGCCCCAGCATTTT
v_gene: TRBV7-9; abundance: NA; j_gene: TRBJ1-2; d_gene: TRBD1; CDR3aa: CASGDRVPNYGYTF; CDR3nt: TGTGCCAGCGGAGACAGGGTTCCTAACTATGGCTACACCTTC
v_gene: TRBV6-6; abundance: NA; j_gene: TRBJ2-1; d_gene: TRBD2; CDR3aa: CASSYSASGGNEQFF; CDR3nt: TGTGCCAGCAGTTACTCGGCTAGCGGGGGCAATGAGCAGTTCTTC
v_gene: TRBV5-8; abundance: NA; j_gene: TRBJ2-5; d_gene: TRBD2; CDR3aa: CASSLGLRSGLAGEQETQYF; CDR3nt: TGTGCCAGCAGCTTGGGGCTTCGCAGTGGACTAGCGGGTGAACAAGAGACCCAGTACTTC
v_gene: TRBV19; abundance: NA; j_gene: TRBJ2-5; d_gene: NA; CDR3aa: CASSIIGPEETQYF; CDR3nt: TGTGCCAGTAGTATAATAGGACCCGAAGAGACCCAGTACTTC
v_gene: TRBV28; abundance: NA; j_gene: TRBJ1-4; d_gene: TRBD1; CDR3aa: CASRQGNEKLFF; CDR3nt: TGTGCCAGCCGACAGGGGAATGAAAAACTGTTTTTT
v_gene: TRBV19; abundance: NA; j_gene: TRBJ2-5; d_gene: NA; CDR3aa: CASSIFGTSETQYF; CDR3nt: TGTGCCAGTAGTATCTTTGGGACCTCAGAGACCCAGTACTTC
v_gene: TRBV5-8; abundance: NA; j_gene: TRBJ2-5; d_gene: NA; CDR3aa: CASSLGGPGTQYF; CDR3nt: TGTGCCAGCAGCTTGGGGGGACCTGGGACCCAGTACTTC
v_gene: TRBV5-5; abundance: NA; j_gene: TRBJ2-2; d_gene: TRBD1; CDR3aa: CASSRTGGITGELFF; CDR3nt: TGTGCCAGCAGCCGGACAGGGGGCATCACCGGGGAGCTGTTTTTT
v_gene: TRBV7-7; abundance: NA; j_gene: TRBJ2-2; d_gene: TRBD2; CDR3aa: CASGSGTNTGELFF; CDR3nt: TGTGCTAGCGGTAGCGGGACGAACACCGGGGAGCTGTTTTTT
v_gene: TRBV7-8; abundance: NA; j_gene: TRBJ2-2; d_gene: NA; CDR3aa: CASSFLVQESPNTGELFF; CDR3nt: TGTGCCAGCAGCTTCCTAGTCCAGGAGAGCCCGAACACCGGGGAGCTGTTTTTT
v_gene: TRBV7-2; abundance: NA; j_gene: TRBJ2-7; d_gene: NA; CDR3aa: CASSPLAREGDYEQYF; CDR3nt: TGTGCCAGCAGCCCATTAGCTAGGGAGGGGGACTACGAGCAGTACTTC
v_gene: TRBV2; abundance: NA; j_gene: TRBJ2-3; d_gene: TRBD2; CDR3aa: CASSVIAGASTDTQYF; CDR3nt: TGTGCCAGCAGTGTGATAGCGGGGGCTAGCACAGATACGCAGTATTTT
v_gene: TRBV19; abundance: NA; j_gene: TRBJ2-2; d_gene: TRBD2; CDR3aa: CASSIKDSGRANTGELFF; CDR3nt: TGTGCCAGTAGTATAAAGGATAGCGGGAGGGCGAACACCGGGGAGCTGTTTTTT
v_gene: TRBV9; abundance: NA; j_gene: TRBJ2-2; d_gene: TRBD1; CDR3aa: CASSVLSGGYGKNANTGELFF; CDR3nt: TGTGCCAGCAGCGTCCTTTCAGGGGGCTACGGGAAGAACGCGAACACCGGGGAGCTGTTTTTT
v_gene: TRBV7-9; abundance: NA; j_gene: TRBJ1-6; d_gene: NA; CDR3aa: CASSLRQPNSPLHF; CDR3nt: TGTGCCAGCAGCTTAAGACAGCCGAATTCACCCCTCCACTTT
v_gene: TRBV28; abundance: NA; j_gene: TRBJ2-7; d_gene: NA; CDR3aa: CASSQPQGTYEQYF; CDR3nt: TGTGCCAGCAGCCAGCCCCAGGGGACCTACGAGCAGTACTTC
v_gene: TRBV5-8; abundance: NA; j_gene: TRBJ2-2; d_gene: NA; CDR3aa: CASSLGQTNTGELFF; CDR3nt: TGTGCCAGCAGCTTGGGACAAACGAACACCGGGGAGCTGTTTTTT
v_gene: TRBV12-5; abundance: once; j_gene: TRBJ2-1; d_gene: TRBD2; CDR3aa: CASGLVPGASGTGEQFF; CDR3nt: TGTGCTAGTGGTTTGGTACCTGGGGCTAGCGGGACCGGTGAGCAGTTCTTC
v_gene: TRBV19; abundance: NA; j_gene: TRBJ2-1; d_gene: NA; CDR3aa: CASSMESRDGNHEQFF; CDR3nt: TGTGCCAGTAGTATGGAATCCCGGGACGGTAACCATGAGCAGTTCTTC
v_gene: TRBV9; abundance: NA; j_gene: TRBJ2-1; d_gene: TRBD2; CDR3aa: CASSVAIGYSGSSYNEQFF; CDR3nt: TGTGCCAGCAGCGTAGCAATAGGGTACAGCGGGAGCTCCTACAATGAGCAGTTCTTC
v_gene: TRBV5-6; abundance: NA; j_gene: TRBJ2-1; d_gene: TRBD2; CDR3aa: CASSSSDGGARNEQFF; CDR3nt: TGTGCCAGCAGCTCCTCCGACGGGGGGGCTCGGAATGAGCAGTTCTTC
v_gene: TRBV2; abundance: NA; j_gene: TRBJ2-2; d_gene: TRBD2; CDR3aa: CASRKLAANTGELFF; CDR3nt: TGTGCCAGCAGGAAACTAGCGGCTAACACCGGGGAGCTGTTTTTT
v_gene: TRBV7-9; abundance: NA; j_gene: TRBJ2-7; d_gene: NA; CDR3aa: CASSSLVLGYEQYF; CDR3nt: TGTGCCAGCAGCTCCCTTGTACTCGGATACGAGCAGTACTTC
v_gene: TRBV28; abundance: NA; j_gene: TRBJ2-1; d_gene: NA; CDR3aa: CASSLPRQEHNEQFF; CDR3nt: TGTGCCAGCAGTTTACCCCGACAGGAACACAATGAGCAGTTCTTC
v_gene: TRBV27; abundance: NA; j_gene: TRBJ1-3; d_gene: NA; CDR3aa: CASSPSGLGDWRSGNTIYF; CDR3nt: TGTGCCAGCAGTCCCTCTGGGTTGGGGGACTGGCGCTCTGGAAACACCATATATTTT
v_gene: TRBV6-5; abundance: NA; j_gene: TRBJ1-2; d_gene: NA; CDR3aa: CASSYARGDGYTF; CDR3nt: TGTGCCAGCAGCTACGCCAGGGGAGATGGCTACACCTTC
v_gene: TRBV5-1; abundance: NA; j_gene: TRBJ2-7; d_gene: TRBD2; CDR3aa: CASSLEVAGESEQYF; CDR3nt: TGCGCCAGCAGCTTGGAGGTAGCGGGAGAGAGCGAGCAGTACTTC
v_gene: TRBV27; abundance: NA; j_gene: TRBJ1-5; d_gene: NA; CDR3aa: CASSLSAGMLSQPQHF; CDR3nt: TGTGCCAGCAGTTTATCGGCAGGGATGTTAAGTCAGCCCCAGCATTTT
v_gene: TRBV27; abundance: once; j_gene: TRBJ2-2; d_gene: NA; CDR3aa: CATTNVGGRRELFF; CDR3nt: TGTGCCACCACTAACGTCGGGGGGCGTAGGGAGCTGTTTTTT